A selection of T cell receptor beta chains follows, all from one sample in a study of cytomegalovirus exposure and HLA in healthy donors. Using immunoSEQ multiplex PCR, the repertoire was profiled, and TCRdb retains in-frame clones only, with some absent. The sample includes a few hundred thousand clones, around 77% of them seen just once. The sample consisted of PBMCs. The receptors come from a woman in her 30s in good health and CMV-seronegative. The CDR3 runs from the conserved cysteine through the conserved F or W. D genes are given only for firm matches. Not every row has a clone size; where given, it reads once, few, many or a size class.

size	V	D	J	CDR3	DNA
NA	TRBV4-2	NA	TRBJ2-1	CASSSVGGELREQFF	TGTGCCAGCAGCTCAGTAGGGGGGGAGTTGCGGGAGCAGTTCTTC
NA	TRBV10-2	NA	TRBJ1-2	CASSDSELWGYTF	TGCGCCAGCAGCGACAGTGAACTATGGGGCTACACCTTC
once	TRBV6-5	TRBD1	TRBJ1-5	CASSYSGGVNQPQHF	TGTGCCAGCAGTTACTCAGGGGGCGTCAATCAGCCCCAGCATTTT
once	TRBV5-6	NA	TRBJ1-5	CASSSLSMRNQPQHF	TGTGCCAGCAGCTCCCTCAGTATGAGGAATCAGCCCCAGCATTTT
NA	TRBV7-8	NA	TRBJ1-1	CASSLGGRTEAFF	TGTGCCAGCAGCTTAGGGGGGAGGACTGAAGCTTTCTTT
NA	TRBV15	NA	TRBJ1-5	CATSRDRQPQHF	TGTGCCACCAGCAGAGATCGTCAGCCCCAGCATTTT
few	TRBV7-3	TRBD1	TRBJ2-1	CASSPPGTGRNEQFF	TGTGCCAGCAGCCCACCCGGGACAGGGCGGAATGAGCAGTTCTTC
NA	TRBV30	NA	TRBJ1-5	CACDTGWNQPQHF	TGTGCCTGTGATACGGGTTGGAATCAGCCCCAGCATTTT
NA	TRBV7-9	TRBD2	TRBJ2-7	CASSHGRGEGQNEQYF	TGTGCCAGCAGTCACGGACGGGGGGAGGGCCAGAACGAGCAGTACTTC
NA	TRBV18	TRBD2	TRBJ2-7	CASSPSGTRGYEQYF	TGTGCCAGCTCACCCTCCGGGACTAGGGGGTACGAGCAGTACTTC
NA	TRBV4-1	NA	TRBJ2-1	CASSQDRVREQFF	TGCGCCAGCAGCCAAGATCGCGTCCGGGAGCAGTTCTTC
NA	TRBV7-2	NA	TRBJ2-5	CASSPTSEIQYF	TGTGCCAGCAGCCCAACGTCTGAGATCCAGTACTTC
NA	TRBV5-6	NA	TRBJ2-7	CASSFAYEQYF	TGTGCCAGCAGCTTCGCCTACGAGCAGTACTTC
NA	TRBV19	NA	TRBJ2-7	CASSKKDSYEQYF	TGTGCCAGTAGTAAAAAGGACAGCTACGAGCAGTACTTC
NA	TRBV5-1	NA	TRBJ1-1	CASRTEPNTEAFF	TGCGCCAGCAGGACGGAGCCTAACACTGAAGCTTTCTTT
few	TRBV4-1	NA	TRBJ2-3	CASSFGRGTDTQYF	TGCGCCAGCAGTTTCGGGAGAGGCACAGATACGCAGTATTTT
NA	TRBV28	TRBD1	TRBJ1-2	CASSPLLRRQGHYGYTF	TGTGCCAGCAGTCCTTTGTTAAGGCGACAGGGGCACTATGGCTACACCTTC
NA	TRBV28	NA	TRBJ2-3	CASSFLNWRGPDTQYF	TGTGCCAGCAGTTTTCTGAACTGGCGGGGGCCAGATACGCAGTATTTT